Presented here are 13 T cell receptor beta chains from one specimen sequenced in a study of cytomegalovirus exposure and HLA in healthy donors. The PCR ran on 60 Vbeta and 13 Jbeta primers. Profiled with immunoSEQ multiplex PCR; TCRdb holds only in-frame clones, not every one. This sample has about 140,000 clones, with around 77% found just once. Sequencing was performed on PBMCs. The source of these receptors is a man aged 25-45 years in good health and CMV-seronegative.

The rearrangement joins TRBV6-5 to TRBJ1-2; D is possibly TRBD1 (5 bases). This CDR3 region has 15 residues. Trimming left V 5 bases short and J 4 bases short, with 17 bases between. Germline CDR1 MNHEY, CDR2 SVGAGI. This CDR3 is CASSPRLGVGYGYTF. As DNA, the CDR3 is TGTGCCAGCAGTCCCCGGTTAGGGGTTGGCTATGGCTACACCTTC.

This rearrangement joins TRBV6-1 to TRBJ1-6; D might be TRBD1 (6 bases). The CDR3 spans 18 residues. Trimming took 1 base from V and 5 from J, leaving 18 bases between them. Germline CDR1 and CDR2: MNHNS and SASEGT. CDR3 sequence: CASSEEGWNRAHNSPLHF. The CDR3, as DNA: TGTGCCAGCAGTGAAGAGGGGTGGAACAGGGCCCATAATTCACCCCTCCACTTT.

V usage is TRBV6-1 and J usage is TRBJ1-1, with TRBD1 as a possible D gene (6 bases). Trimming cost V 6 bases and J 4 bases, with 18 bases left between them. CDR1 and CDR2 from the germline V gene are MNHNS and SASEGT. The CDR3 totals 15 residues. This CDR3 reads CASSFTGFGGTEAFF. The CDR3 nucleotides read TGTGCCAGCAGCTTCACAGGGTTCGGCGGCACTGAAGCTTTCTTT.

As DNA, the CDR3 is TGTGCAAGTCGCCACATCTCTGGGGCCAACGTCCTGACTTTC. It is translated as CASRHISGANVLTF. This chain uses TRBV12-2 with TRBJ2-6; the table names TRBD1, a call not compared with the DNA. TRBV12-2 is a pseudogene locus. The CDR3 loop spans 14 amino acids.

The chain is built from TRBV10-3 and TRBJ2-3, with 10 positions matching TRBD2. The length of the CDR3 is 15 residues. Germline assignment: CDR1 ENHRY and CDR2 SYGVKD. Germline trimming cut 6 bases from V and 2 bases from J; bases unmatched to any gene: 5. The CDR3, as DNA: TGTGCCATCAGGGGAGCGGGAGGGTACACAGATACGCAGTATTTT. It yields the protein CAIRGAGGYTDTQYF.

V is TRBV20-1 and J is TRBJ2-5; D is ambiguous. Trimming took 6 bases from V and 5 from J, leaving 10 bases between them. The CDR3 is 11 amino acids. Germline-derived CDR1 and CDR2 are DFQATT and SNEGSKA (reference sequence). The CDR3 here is CSAKSRETQYF. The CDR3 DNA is TGCAGTGCCAAATCGAGGGAGACCCAGTACTTC.

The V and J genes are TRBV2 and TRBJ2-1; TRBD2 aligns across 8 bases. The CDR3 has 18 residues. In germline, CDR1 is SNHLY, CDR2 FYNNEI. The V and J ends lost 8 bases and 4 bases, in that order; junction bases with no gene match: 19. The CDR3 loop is CASEELGLGTSLYNEQFF. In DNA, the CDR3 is TGTGCCAGCGAAGAGCTAGGGTTGGGGACTAGTCTATACAATGAGCAGTTCTTC.

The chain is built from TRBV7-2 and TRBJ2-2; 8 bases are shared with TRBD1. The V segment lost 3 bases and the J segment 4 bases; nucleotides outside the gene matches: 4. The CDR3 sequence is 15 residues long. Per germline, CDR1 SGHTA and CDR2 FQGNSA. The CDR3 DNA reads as TGTGCCAGCAGCTTCACCACAGGGGGCACCGGGGAGCTGTTTTTT. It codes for CASSFTTGGTGELFF.

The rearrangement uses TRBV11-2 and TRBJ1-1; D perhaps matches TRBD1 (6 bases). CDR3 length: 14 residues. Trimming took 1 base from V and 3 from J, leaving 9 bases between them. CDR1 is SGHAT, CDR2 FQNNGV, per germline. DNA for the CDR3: TGTGCCAGCAGCTTAGGCAGGGGTGACACTGAAGCTTTCTTT. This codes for CASSLGRGDTEAFF. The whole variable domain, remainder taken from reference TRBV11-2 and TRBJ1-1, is EAGVAQSPRYKIIEKRQSVAFWCNPISGHATLYWYQQILGQGPKLLIQFQNNGVVDDSQLPKDRFSAERLKGVDSTLKIQPAKLEDSAVYLCASSLGRGDTEAFFGQGTRLTVV.

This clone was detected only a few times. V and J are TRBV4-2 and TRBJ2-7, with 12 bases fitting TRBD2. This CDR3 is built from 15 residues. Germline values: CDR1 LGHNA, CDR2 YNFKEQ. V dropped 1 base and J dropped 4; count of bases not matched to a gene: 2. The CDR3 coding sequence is TGTGCCAGCAGCCAAGGACTAGCGGGAGTATACGAGCAGTACTTC. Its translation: CASSQGLAGVYEQYF.

The chain's CDR3 is CASSRTGFGYTF. CDR3 nucleotides: TGTGCCAGCAGCCGGACAGGGTTTGGCTACACCTTC. The chain joins TRBV14 to TRBJ1-2, with 8 bases that match TRBD1. After removal of 4 bases from V and 7 bases from J, the junction contained 2 bases not matched to a gene. The CDR3 extends over 12 amino acids. Germline values: CDR1 SGHDN, CDR2 FVKESK.

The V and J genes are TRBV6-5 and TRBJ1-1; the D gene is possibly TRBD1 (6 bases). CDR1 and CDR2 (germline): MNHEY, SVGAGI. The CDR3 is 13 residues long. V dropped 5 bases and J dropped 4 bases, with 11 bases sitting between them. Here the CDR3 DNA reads TGTGCCAGCAGTCACAGGGATGGCACTGAAGCTTTCTTT. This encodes CASSHRDGTEAFF.

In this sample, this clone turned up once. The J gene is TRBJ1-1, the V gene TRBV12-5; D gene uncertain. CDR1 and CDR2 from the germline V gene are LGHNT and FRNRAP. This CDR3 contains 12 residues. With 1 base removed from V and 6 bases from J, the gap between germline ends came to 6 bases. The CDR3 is CASGLAGSEAFF. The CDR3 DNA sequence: TGTGCTAGTGGTTTGGCCGGGTCTGAAGCTTTCTTT. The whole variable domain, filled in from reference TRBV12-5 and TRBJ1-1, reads DARVTQTPRHKVTEMGQEVTMRCQPILGHNTVFWYRQTMMQGLELLAYFRNRAPLDDSGMPKDRFSAEMPDATLATLKIQPSEPRDSAVYFCASGLAGSEAFFGQGTRLTVV.